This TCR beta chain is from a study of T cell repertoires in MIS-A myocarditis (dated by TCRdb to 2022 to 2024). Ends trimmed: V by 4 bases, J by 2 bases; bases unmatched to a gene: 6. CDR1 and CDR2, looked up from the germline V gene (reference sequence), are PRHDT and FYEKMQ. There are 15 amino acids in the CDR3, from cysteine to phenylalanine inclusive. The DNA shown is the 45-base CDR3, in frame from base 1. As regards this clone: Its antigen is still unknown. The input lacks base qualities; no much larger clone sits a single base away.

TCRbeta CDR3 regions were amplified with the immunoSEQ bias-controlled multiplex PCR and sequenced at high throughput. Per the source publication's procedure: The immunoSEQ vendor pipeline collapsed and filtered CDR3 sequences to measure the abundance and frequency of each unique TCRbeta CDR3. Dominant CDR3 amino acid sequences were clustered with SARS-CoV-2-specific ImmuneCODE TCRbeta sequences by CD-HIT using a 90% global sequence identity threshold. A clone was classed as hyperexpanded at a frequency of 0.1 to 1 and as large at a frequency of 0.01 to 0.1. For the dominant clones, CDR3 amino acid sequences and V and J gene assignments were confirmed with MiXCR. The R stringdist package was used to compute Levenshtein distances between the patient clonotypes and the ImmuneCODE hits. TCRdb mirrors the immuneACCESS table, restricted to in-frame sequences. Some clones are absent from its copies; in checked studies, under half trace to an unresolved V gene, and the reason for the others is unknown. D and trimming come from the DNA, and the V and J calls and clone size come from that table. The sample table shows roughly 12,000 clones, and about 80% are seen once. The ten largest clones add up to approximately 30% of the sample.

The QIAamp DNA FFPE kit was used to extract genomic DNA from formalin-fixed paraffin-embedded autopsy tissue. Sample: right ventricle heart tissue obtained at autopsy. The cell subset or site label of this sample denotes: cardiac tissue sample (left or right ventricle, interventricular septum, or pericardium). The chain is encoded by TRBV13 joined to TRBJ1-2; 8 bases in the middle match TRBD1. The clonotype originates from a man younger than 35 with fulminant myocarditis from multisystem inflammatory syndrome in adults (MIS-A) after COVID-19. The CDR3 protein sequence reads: CASSYGDRKNYGYTF. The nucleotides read TGTGCCAGCAGCTACGGGGACAGGAAAAACTATGGCTACACCTTC. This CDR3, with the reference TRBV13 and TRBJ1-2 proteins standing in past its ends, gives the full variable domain AAGVIQSPRHLIKEKRETATLKCYPIPRHDTVYWYQQGPGQDPQFLISFYEKMQSDKGSIPDRFSAQQFSDYHSELNMSSLELGDSALYFCASSYGDRKNYGYTFGSGTRLTVV.